This entry lists 29 T cell receptor beta chains sequenced from one sample in a study of cytomegalovirus exposure and HLA in healthy donors. 13 Jbeta primers and 60 Vbeta primers were used for the PCR. Sequencing was performed with immunoSEQ multiplex PCR; in TCRdb, only in-frame clones are kept and a portion is missing. The sample lists about 97,000 clones, 65% to 85% occurring once. Sequencing was done on a sample of PBMCs. The origin of the receptors is a man between 35 and 55 years old in good health and CMV-seropositive.

The rearrangement joins TRBV7-9 to TRBJ1-1, with D possibly TRBD1 on 6 matching bases. The CDR3 extends over 16 amino acids. V was trimmed by 1 base and J by 7 bases, leaving 19 bases between them. CDR1 is SEHNR and CDR2 is FQNEAQ in the germline V gene (reference sequence). The CDR3 spells CASSLELGAGRREAFF. The CDR3 region has the DNA TGTGCCAGCAGCTTAGAGTTGGGGGCGGGCCGCCGTGAAGCTTTCTTT.

The chain links TRBV28 to TRBJ2-7; D is unresolved. The germline V gene encodes CDR1 MDHEN and CDR2 SYDVKM. V was clipped by 6 bases and J by 3 bases, with 6 bases between them. CDR3 size: 11 residues. The CDR3, as DNA: TGTGCCAGCAGAAGACTCTACGAGCAGTACTTC. As protein: CASRRLYEQYF.

The chain combines TRBV18 with TRBJ2-7, with 9 bases aligning to TRBD2. This CDR3 spans 15 amino acids. V was pared by 6 bases and J by 5 bases, with 11 bases of the junction left unmatched. Germline CDR1 is KGHSH and CDR2 is LQKENI. The CDR3 bases are TGTGCCAGCTCTCGACCCTTAGCGGGAGCTGACGAGCAGTACTTC. It codes for CASSRPLAGADEQYF.

The chain has TRBV18 and TRBJ1-2; D might be TRBD1 (6 bases). This CDR3 has 16 amino acids. Germline V CDR1 and CDR2: KGHSH, LQKENI. V shed 0 bases and J shed 4 bases, with 15 bases lying between them. CDR3 in DNA: TGTGCCAGCTCACCACCGAGGGGGTCGGGAGGCTATGGCTACACCTTC. Its translation: CASSPPRGSGGYGYTF.

The chain couples TRBV2 to TRBJ1-2; possible D gene TRBD1, 5 bases. The CDR3 has 17 amino acids. V lost 9 bases, J lost 8 bases, and 31 bases lay in between. The germline V gene has CDR1 SNHLY and CDR2 FYNNEI. DNA of the CDR3: TGTGCCAGTAGGACCCCTGGTGCATTGACGGGGACTATCGGCTACACCTTC. Translated, it gives CASRTPGALTGTIGYTF.

The J gene is TRBJ2-3, the V gene TRBV5-4; 14 bases are shared with TRBD2. The germline gives CDR1 SGHNT, CDR2 YYREEE (reference sequence). The CDR3 runs to 15 residues. V trimming: 3 bases; J trimming: 6 bases; junction bases outside the gene matches: 3. The CDR3 spells CASSWGTSGSDTQYF. The CDR3 nucleotides read TGTGCCAGCAGCTGGGGGACTAGCGGGAGTGATACGCAGTATTTT.

The chain is built from TRBV6-1 and TRBJ2-7, with 9 bases matching TRBD1. J was trimmed by 5 bases and V by 4 bases; bases with no gene match: 6. This CDR3 has 14 residues. From germline, CDR1 is MNHNS and CDR2 SASEGT. The CDR3 DNA follows: TGTGCCAGCAGTGTGGGACAGGGTGTCCACGAGCAGTACTTC. Its translation is CASSVGQGVHEQYF.

The chain links TRBV19 to TRBJ2-1, with a weak D call TRBD1 (5 bases). This CDR3 spans 13 amino acids. V lost 4 bases to trimming and J lost 4 bases, with 8 bases between them. Germline CDR1 LNHDA, CDR2 SQIVND (reference sequence). CDR3 nucleotide sequence: TGTGCCAGTAGTAAAGGGGTGTACAATGAGCAGTTCTTC. Protein sequence: CASSKGVYNEQFF. Looking up the rest from reference TRBV19 and TRBJ2-1 gives the full variable domain: DGGITQSPKYLFRKEGQNVTLSCEQNLNHDAMYWYRQDPGQGLRLIYYSQIVNDFQKGDIAEGYSVSREKKESFPLTVTSAQKNPTAFYLCASSKGVYNEQFFGPGTRLTVL.

The rearrangement links TRBV6-5 to TRBJ2-2, with TRBD1 matching over 10 bases. Germline V lookup: CDR1 MNHEY, CDR2 SVGAGI. The V gene end was trimmed by 6 bases and the J gene end by 1 base; junction bases not matched to a gene: 2. This CDR3 is 15 amino acids long. The CDR3 DNA follows: TGTGCCAGCAGAAGGACAGGGGGGAACACCGGGGAGCTGTTTTTT. Protein sequence: CASRRTGGNTGELFF.

The V gene is TRBV18, the J gene TRBJ2-7; TRBD1 matches 11 bases. This CDR3 spans 14 amino acids. CDR1 is KGHSH and CDR2 is LQKENI in the germline V gene. Germline trimming cut 3 bases from V and 6 bases from J; bases unmatched to any gene: 4. CDR3 sequence (DNA): TGTGCCAGCTCACCTGGACAGGGGGCGCGCGAGCAGTACTTC. Translation: CASSPGQGAREQYF. Combining the CDR3 with reference TRBV18 and TRBJ2-7 gives the whole variable domain NAGVMQNPRHLVRRRGQEARLRCSPMKGHSHVYWYRQLPEEGLKFMVYLQKENIIDESGMPKERFSAEFPKEGPSILRIQQVVRGDSAAYFCASSPGQGAREQYFGPGTRLTVT.

The chain employs TRBV13 and TRBJ2-5, with D perhaps matching TRBD2 (5 bases). Deletions cut 6 bases from V and 2 bases from J, with 13 bases between. This CDR3 has 14 residues. CDR1 is PRHDT and CDR2 is FYEKMQ in the germline V gene (reference sequence). The CDR3 DNA sequence: TGTGCCAGCAGTTACAAAGGACTGCAAGAGACCCAGTACTTC. Translating gives CASSYKGLQETQYF.

The chain employs TRBV6-1 and TRBJ1-2; D perhaps matches TRBD1 (5 bases). V lost 1 base and J lost 2, with 8 bases in between. This CDR3 is 14 amino acids long. CDR1 is MNHNS, CDR2 SASEGT, per germline. The CDR3 sequence is CASSEVRGNYGYTF. Here the CDR3 DNA reads TGTGCCAGCAGTGAAGTTAGGGGAAACTATGGCTACACCTTC.

V gene TRBV5-1 combines with J gene TRBJ1-1, with TRBD1 identical over 8 bases. Germline V lookup: CDR1 SGHRS, CDR2 YFSETQ. Trimming at V came to 4 bases and at J to 5 bases, leaving 7 bases not matched to a gene. The CDR3 has 14 residues. CDR3 amino acids: CASSPRQGPTEAFF. In nucleotides, the CDR3 is TGCGCCAGCAGCCCGCGACAGGGGCCGACTGAAGCTTTCTTT.

The genes are TRBV10-2 and TRBJ1-1; no reliable D call. The CDR3 runs to 14 residues. The ends were cut back, 6 bases at V and 4 bases at J, with 15 bases in the middle. Per germline, CDR1 WSHSY and CDR2 SAAADI. The CDR3 protein is CASRGGPGGTEAFF. DNA for the CDR3: TGCGCCAGCAGGGGCGGACCGGGAGGCACTGAAGCTTTCTTT.

The chain employs TRBV10-3 and TRBJ2-3; unclear D gene. V dropped 6 bases and J dropped 0 bases, with 10 bases sitting between them. CDR1 ENHRY and CDR2 SYGVKD come from the germline V gene. The CDR3 is 14 amino acids. The CDR3 loop reads CAIRTIQSTDTQYF. CDR3 nucleotides: TGTGCCATCAGGACAATACAAAGCACAGATACGCAGTATTTT.

The V gene is TRBV30, the J gene TRBJ2-2; D is uncertain. There are 13 residues in the CDR3. Germline V gives CDR1 GTSNPN, CDR2 SVGIG (reference sequence). Trimming cost V 2 bases and J 4 bases, with 8 bases left between them. Here the CDR3 reads CAWSRSLTGELFF. Written as DNA, the CDR3 is TGTGCCTGGAGTAGGAGTCTCACCGGGGAGCTGTTTTTT.

This chain joins TRBV5-4 and TRBJ2-1; the D is unclear. The CDR3 is 16 residues long. Germline assignment: CDR1 SGHNT and CDR2 YYREEE (reference sequence). Between the trimmed V and J ends, which lost 0 bases and 0 bases, there was a span of 10 bases. The CDR3 DNA is TGTGCCAGCAGCTTGGCCTCGGGTTACTCCTACAATGAGCAGTTCTTC. Translated: CASSLASGYSYNEQFF.

This clone was detected a few times. The chain carries TRBV29-1 and TRBJ2-7, with 7 bases aligning to TRBD1. The CDR3 contains 14 residues. CDR1 and CDR2 (germline): SQVTM, ANQGSEA. J lost 4 bases, V lost 3 bases, and 9 bases had no gene match. This CDR3 reads CSVDPQGVGYEQYF. CDR3 nucleotide sequence: TGCAGCGTTGATCCCCAGGGGGTTGGTTACGAGCAGTACTTC.

This chain connects TRBV5-8 to TRBJ2-3; TRBD2 is a possible D gene (5 bases). Germline V lookup: CDR1 SGHTS, CDR2 YDEGEE. Between the trimmed V and J ends, which lost 1 base and 5 bases, there was a span of 14 bases. The CDR3 totals 15 residues. CDR3 loop: CASSLWASEGDTQYF. The CDR3, as DNA: TGTGCCAGCAGCTTGTGGGCGTCAGAGGGAGATACGCAGTATTTT.

The chain has TRBV7-9 and TRBJ2-5; TRBD1 might be the D (5 bases). The J call is uncertain, as TRBJ2-7 better fits the DNA end. The CDR3 runs to 13 residues. CDR1 SEHNR and CDR2 FQNEAQ come from the germline V gene (reference sequence). The CDR3 nucleotides read TGTGCCAGCAGCCCGGACACCTCCTACGAGCAGTACTTC. Translation gives CASSPDTSYEQYF.

The chain combines TRBV18 with TRBJ2-2, with 7 bases lining up with TRBD2. Germline V gives CDR1 KGHSH, CDR2 LQKENI. Losses at the gene ends were 2 bases for V and 4 bases for J; bases not matched to a gene: 4. The CDR3 consists of 15 residues. This CDR3 is CASSPAGVGTGELFF. The CDR3 nucleotides read TGTGCCAGCTCACCAGCGGGAGTAGGCACCGGGGAGCTGTTTTTT.

This chain connects TRBV30 to TRBJ2-5, with 10 bases matching TRBD1. V shed 3 bases and J 5 bases; nucleotides not matched to a gene: 6. This CDR3 is built from 14 residues. The germline CDR1 and CDR2 sequences are GTSNPN and SVGIG (reference sequence). For the CDR3, the DNA is TGTGCCTGGAGAAAGACAGGGGGCGCCGAGACCCAGTACTTC. Protein: CAWRKTGGAETQYF.

The chain employs TRBV28 and TRBJ2-1; TRBD2 matches at 7 bases. Per germline, CDR1 MDHEN and CDR2 SYDVKM. After removal of 4 bases from V and 8 bases from J, the junction contained 14 bases not matched to a gene. This CDR3 is built from 16 residues. The CDR3 coding sequence is TGTGCCAGCAGTTCCCAGGGAGGGGAGAGTCTCGATGAGCAGTTCTTC. Its translation is CASSSQGGESLDEQFF.

V is TRBV5-4 and J is TRBJ1-3, with D hard to call. Germline values: CDR1 SGHNT, CDR2 YYREEE (reference sequence). Trimming cost V 1 base and J 0 bases, with 8 bases left between them. The CDR3 has 15 residues. CDR3 region: CASSLTANSGNTIYF. CDR3 bases: TGTGCCAGCAGCTTGACAGCTAACTCTGGAAACACCATATATTTT.

The chain is built from TRBV5-5 and TRBJ2-3; 8 bases match TRBD2. CDR1 and CDR2 (germline): SGHKS, YYEKEE (reference sequence). The CDR3 covers 15 residues. With 4 bases clipped from V and 0 bases from J, the junction kept 4 bases outside the gene matches. The CDR3 here is CASSARGGSTDTQYF. DNA for the CDR3: TGTGCCAGCAGCGCCCGGGGGGGTAGCACAGATACGCAGTATTTT.

This clone is a singleton in its sample. DNA of the CDR3: TGTGCCAGCAGCCCCAGGGGGAGGATTGAGACCCAGTACTTC. It encodes CASSPRGRIETQYF. The chain links TRBV5-4 to TRBJ2-5, with a tentative D call TRBD1 (7 bases). Trimming cost V 4 bases and J 5 bases, with 15 bases left between them. This CDR3 is 14 amino acids long. CDR1 and CDR2 from the germline V gene are SGHNT and YYREEE (reference sequence).

This rearrangement joins TRBV18 to TRBJ1-5, with D hard to call. The CDR3 is 14 amino acids. Trimming removed 3 bases at V and 6 bases at J, with 12 bases between. Per the germline V gene, CDR1 is KGHSH and CDR2 is LQKENI. The CDR3 DNA reads as TGTGCCAGCTCACCGAAGGCAGACACTCAGCCCCAGCATTTT. It encodes CASSPKADTQPQHF.

The chain is built from TRBV14 and TRBJ2-5; possible D gene TRBD2, 6 bases. The germline V and J ends were trimmed by 4 bases and 2 bases, with 14 bases remaining between them. CDR3 length: 15 residues. Germline CDR1 is SGHDN and CDR2 is FVKESK. CDR3 in amino acids: CASSRLSGNQETQYF. The CDR3, as DNA: TGTGCCAGCAGCCGACTTAGCGGAAATCAAGAGACCCAGTACTTC.

The chain carries TRBV6-6 and TRBJ1-5, with D maybe TRBD1 (6 bases). Germline V gene lookup returns CDR1 MNHNY and CDR2 SVGAGI (reference sequence). This CDR3 comprises 14 residues. The germline V and J ends were trimmed by 2 bases and 4 bases, with 9 bases remaining between them. CDR3 bases: TGTGCCAGCAGTTACACCCAGGGGAATCAGCCCCAGCATTTT. Translated: CASSYTQGNQPQHF.